This TCR beta chain appears in the sequencing data of a study of beta chain features in type 1 diabetes. Study context: Regarding age, gender and cell yields, patients proved similar to healthy donors.

Study-level findings and limits: Any role of HLA type in TCRB rearrangement remained unresolved here. Significant though moderate, a shortening of TCRB CDR3s appeared in all four CD4+ subsets of Type 1 diabetes patients.

Expressed TCRB transcripts were sequenced because the isolated RNA had all been reverse transcribed beforehand. The repertoire was sequenced with immunoSEQ multiplex PCR; TCRdb's copy has only in-frame clones and lacks some. This table holds 200,000 to 250,000 clones, about 10% found once. This clone was recorded a few times. Its antigen is unknown. Germline trimming cut 6 bases from V and 3 bases from J; bases unmatched to any gene: 10. Germline CDR1 and CDR2: MNHEY and SMNVEV (reference sequence). This CDR3 has 15 residues. This sequence originates from a woman aged 18-29 years in good health. The rearrangement joins TRBV27 to TRBJ2-7; 8 bases fit TRBD2. Sequencing was performed on naive CD4+ T cells from blood. CDR3 residues: CASRVSGNHLYEQYF. The CDR3 DNA reads as TGTGCCAGCAGGGTTAGCGGGAACCACCTCTACGAGCAGTACTTC.